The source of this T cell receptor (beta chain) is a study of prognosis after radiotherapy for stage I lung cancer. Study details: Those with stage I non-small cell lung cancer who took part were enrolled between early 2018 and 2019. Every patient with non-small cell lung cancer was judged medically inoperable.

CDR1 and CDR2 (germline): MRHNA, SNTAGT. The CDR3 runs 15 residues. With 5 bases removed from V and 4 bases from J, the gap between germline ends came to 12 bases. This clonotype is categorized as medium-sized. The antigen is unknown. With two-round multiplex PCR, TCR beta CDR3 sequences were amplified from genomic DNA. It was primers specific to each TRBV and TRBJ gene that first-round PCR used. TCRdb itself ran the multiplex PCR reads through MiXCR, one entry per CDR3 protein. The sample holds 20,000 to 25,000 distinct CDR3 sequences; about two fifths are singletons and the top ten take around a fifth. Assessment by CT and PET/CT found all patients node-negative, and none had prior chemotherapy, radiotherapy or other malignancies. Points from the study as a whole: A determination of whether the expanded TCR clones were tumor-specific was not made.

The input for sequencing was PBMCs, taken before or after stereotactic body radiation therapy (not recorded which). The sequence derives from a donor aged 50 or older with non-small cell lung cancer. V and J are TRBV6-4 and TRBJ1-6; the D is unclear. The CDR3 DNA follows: TGTGCCAGCAGTTACGTAGTACGGTATAATTCACCCCTCCACTTT. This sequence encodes CASSYVVRYNSPLHF.